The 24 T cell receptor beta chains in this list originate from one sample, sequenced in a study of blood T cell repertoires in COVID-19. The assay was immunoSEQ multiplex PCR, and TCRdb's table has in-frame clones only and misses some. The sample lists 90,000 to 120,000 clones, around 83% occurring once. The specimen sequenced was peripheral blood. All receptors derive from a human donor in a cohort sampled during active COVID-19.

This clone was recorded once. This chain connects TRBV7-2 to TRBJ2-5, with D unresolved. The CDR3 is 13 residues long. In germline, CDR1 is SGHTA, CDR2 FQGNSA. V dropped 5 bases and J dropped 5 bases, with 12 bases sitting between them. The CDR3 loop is CASSGAYMETQYF. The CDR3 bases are TGTGCCAGCAGCGGAGCTTACATGGAGACCCAGTACTTC.

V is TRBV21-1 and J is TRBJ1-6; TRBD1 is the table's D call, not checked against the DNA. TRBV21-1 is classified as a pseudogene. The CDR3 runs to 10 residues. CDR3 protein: CARVSSPLHF. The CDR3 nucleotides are TGTGCCAGAGTCAGTTCACCCCTCCACTTT.

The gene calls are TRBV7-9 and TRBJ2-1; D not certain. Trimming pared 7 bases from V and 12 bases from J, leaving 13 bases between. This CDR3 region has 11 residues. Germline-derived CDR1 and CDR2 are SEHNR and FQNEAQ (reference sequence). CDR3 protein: CASTQVVGQFF. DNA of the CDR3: TGTGCCAGCACGCAGGTCGTCGGGCAGTTCTTC.

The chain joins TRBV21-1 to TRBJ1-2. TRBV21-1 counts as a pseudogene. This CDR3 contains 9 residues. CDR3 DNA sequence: TGTGCCAGCAGCCTGGGCTACACCTTC. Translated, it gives CASSLGYTF.

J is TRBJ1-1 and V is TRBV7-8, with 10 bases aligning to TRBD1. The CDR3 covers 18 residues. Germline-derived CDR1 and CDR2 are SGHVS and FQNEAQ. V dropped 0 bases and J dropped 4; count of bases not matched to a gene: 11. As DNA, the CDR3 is TGTGCCAGCAGCTTAGCGCAGACAGGGGGCTCGTTCGGCACTGAAGCTTTCTTT. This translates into CASSLAQTGGSFGTEAFF.

CDR3: CASSFTIQNPSGNTIYF. CDR3 DNA sequence: TGTGCCAGCAGCTTTACAATCCAGAATCCCTCTGGAAACACCATATATTTT. The V call is TRBV7-9, the J call TRBJ1-3, with D unclear. Trimming took 3 bases from V and 0 from J, leaving 15 bases between them. The CDR3 loop spans 17 amino acids. Germline-derived CDR1 and CDR2 are SEHNR and FQNEAQ (reference sequence).

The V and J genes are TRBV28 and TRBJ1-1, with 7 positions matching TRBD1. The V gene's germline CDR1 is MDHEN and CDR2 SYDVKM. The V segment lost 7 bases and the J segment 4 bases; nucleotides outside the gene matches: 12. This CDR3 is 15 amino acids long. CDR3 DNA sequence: TGTGCCAGCACACCGGCGACAGGGACGGCCACTGAAGCTTTCTTT. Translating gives CASTPATGTATEAFF.

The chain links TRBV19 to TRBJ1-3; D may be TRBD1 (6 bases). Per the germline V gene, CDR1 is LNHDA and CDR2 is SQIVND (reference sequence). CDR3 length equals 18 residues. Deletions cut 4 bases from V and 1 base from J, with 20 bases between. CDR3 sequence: CASSTFVGVRGSGNTIYF. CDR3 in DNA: TGTGCCAGTAGTACCTTCGTCGGGGTGAGGGGGTCTGGAAACACCATATATTTT.

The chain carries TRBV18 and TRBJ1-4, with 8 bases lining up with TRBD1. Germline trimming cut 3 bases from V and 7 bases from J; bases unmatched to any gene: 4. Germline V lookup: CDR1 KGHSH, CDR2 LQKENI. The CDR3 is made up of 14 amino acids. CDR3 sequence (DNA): TGTGCCAGCTCACCGACAGGGGTTGGTGAAAAACTGTTTTTT. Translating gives CASSPTGVGEKLFF.

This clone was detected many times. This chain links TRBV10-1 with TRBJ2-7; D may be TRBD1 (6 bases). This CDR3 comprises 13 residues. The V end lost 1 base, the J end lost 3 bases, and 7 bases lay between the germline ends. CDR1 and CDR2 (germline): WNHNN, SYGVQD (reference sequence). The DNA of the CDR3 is TGCGCCAGCAGTGAGTTACAGGGCTACGAGCAGTACTTC. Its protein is CASSELQGYEQYF.

The CDR3 here is CSARGDRAQYF. CDR3 coding DNA: TGCAGTGCTAGGGGGGACAGGGCCCAGTATTTT. The chain joins TRBV20-1 to TRBJ2-3, with 9 bases matching TRBD1. Germline CDR1 reads DFQATT; CDR2 reads SNEGSKA (reference sequence). V trimming: 3 bases; J trimming: 12 bases; junction bases outside the gene matches: 4. This CDR3 has 11 residues.

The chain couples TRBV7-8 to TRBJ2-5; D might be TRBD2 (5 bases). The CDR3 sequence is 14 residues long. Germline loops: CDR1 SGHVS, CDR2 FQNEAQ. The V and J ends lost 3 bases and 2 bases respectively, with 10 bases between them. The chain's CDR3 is CASSFLDSQETQYF. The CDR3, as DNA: TGTGCCAGCAGCTTTTTGGACTCTCAAGAGACCCAGTACTTC.

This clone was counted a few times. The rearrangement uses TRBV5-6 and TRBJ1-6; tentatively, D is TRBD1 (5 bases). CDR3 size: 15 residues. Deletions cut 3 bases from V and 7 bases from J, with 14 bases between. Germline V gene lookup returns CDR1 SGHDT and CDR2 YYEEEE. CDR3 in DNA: TGTGCCAGCAGCTCCCAGGGCAGGGTAAATTCACCCCTCCACTTT. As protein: CASSSQGRVNSPLHF.

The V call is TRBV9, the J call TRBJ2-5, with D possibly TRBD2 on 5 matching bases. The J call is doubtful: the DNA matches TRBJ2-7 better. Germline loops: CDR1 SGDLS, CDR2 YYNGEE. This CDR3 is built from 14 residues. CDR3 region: CASSVDAGTYEQYF. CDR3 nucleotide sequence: TGTGCCAGCAGCGTAGATGCGGGTACCTACGAGCAGTACTTC.

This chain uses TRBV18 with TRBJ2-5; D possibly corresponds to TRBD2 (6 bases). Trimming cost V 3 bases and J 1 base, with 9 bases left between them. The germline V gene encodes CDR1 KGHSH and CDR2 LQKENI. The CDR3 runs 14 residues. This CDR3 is CASSPTSSQETQYF. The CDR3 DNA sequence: TGTGCCAGCTCACCCACTAGCTCCCAAGAGACCCAGTACTTC.

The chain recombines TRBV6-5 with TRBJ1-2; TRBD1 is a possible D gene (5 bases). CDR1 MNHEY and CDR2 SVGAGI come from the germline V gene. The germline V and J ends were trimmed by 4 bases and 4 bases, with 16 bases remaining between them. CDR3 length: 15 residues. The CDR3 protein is CASSFTGSLRYGYTF. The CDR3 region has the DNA TGTGCCAGCAGTTTCACAGGATCCCTACGCTATGGCTACACCTTC.

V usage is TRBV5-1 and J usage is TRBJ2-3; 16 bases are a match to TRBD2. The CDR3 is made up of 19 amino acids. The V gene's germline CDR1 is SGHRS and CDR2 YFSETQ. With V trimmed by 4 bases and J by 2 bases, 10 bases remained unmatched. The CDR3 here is CASSPRGLAGGPPTDTQYF. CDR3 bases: TGCGCCAGCAGCCCCCGGGGACTAGCGGGAGGGCCCCCCACAGATACGCAGTATTTT.

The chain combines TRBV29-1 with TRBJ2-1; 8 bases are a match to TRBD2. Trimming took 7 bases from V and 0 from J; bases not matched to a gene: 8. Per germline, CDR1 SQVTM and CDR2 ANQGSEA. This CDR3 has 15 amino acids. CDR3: CSARPLADSYNEQFF. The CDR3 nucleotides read TGCAGCGCTCGTCCACTAGCGGACTCCTACAATGAGCAGTTCTTC.

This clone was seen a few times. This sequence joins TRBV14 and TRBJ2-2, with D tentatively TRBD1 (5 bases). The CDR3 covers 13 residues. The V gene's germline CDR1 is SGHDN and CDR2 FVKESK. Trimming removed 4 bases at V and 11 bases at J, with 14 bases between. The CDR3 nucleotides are TGTGCCAGCAGCCTCGGACACCTCCAAGAGCTGTTTTTT. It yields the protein CASSLGHLQELFF.

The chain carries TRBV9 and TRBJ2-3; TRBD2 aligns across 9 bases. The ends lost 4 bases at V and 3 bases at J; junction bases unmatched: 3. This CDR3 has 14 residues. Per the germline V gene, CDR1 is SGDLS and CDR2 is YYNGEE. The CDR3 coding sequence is TGTGCCAGCAGCCAAGCGGGGGGAACAGATACGCAGTATTTT. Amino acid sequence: CASSQAGGTDTQYF.

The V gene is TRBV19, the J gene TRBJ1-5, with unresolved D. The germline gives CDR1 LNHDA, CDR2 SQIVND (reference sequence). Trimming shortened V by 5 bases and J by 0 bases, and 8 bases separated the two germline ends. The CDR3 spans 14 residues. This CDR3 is CASSQTYSNQPQHF. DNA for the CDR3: TGTGCCAGTAGTCAGACTTATAGCAATCAGCCCCAGCATTTT. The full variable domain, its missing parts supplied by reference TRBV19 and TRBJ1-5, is DGGITQSPKYLFRKEGQNVTLSCEQNLNHDAMYWYRQDPGQGLRLIYYSQIVNDFQKGDIAEGYSVSREKKESFPLTVTSAQKNPTAFYLCASSQTYSNQPQHFGDGTRLSIL.

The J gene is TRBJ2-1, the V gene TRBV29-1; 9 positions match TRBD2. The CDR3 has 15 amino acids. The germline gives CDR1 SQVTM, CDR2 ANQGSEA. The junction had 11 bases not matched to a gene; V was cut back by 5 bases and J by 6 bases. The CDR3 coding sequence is TGCAGCGTTCGATTCGAGCGGGGGGCCTCCAATGAGCAGTTCTTC. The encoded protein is CSVRFERGASNEQFF.

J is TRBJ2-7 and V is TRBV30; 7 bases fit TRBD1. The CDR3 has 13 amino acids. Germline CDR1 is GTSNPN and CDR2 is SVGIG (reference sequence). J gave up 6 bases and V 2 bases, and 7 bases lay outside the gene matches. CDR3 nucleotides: TGTGCCTGGAGTAGAGGGGACAGTCCCGAGCAGTACTTC. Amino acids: CAWSRGDSPEQYF.

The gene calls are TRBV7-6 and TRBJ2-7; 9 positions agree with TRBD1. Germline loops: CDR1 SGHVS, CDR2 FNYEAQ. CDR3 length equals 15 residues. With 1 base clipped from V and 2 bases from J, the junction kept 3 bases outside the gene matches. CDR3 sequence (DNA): TGTGCCAGCAGCTTAGGACAGGGGGTCACCTACGAGCAGTACTTC. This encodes CASSLGQGVTYEQYF.